This entry concerns a single TCR beta chain. Its antigen is still unknown. The CDR3 runs to 14 residues. V was trimmed by 1 base and J by 2 bases, leaving 8 bases between them. CDR1 and CDR2 (germline): SGHAT, FQNNGV. The sample originates from a study of T cells and Merkel cell carcinoma outcomes. The repertoire was sequenced with immunoSEQ multiplex PCR; TCRdb's copy has only in-frame clones and lacks some. This table has 5,000 to 7,000 clones, approximately 77% appearing once. Findings and caveats of the study: Reportedly, T-cell repertoire with density predicts Merkel cell carcinoma outcomes.

The clonotype comes from a human donor with Merkel cell carcinoma. The source material was tumor tissue from Merkel cell carcinoma. The chain has TRBV11-2 and TRBJ1-2, with no clear D. The CDR3 coding sequence is TGTGCCAGCAGCTTAGTTGGATCCAACTATGGCTACACCTTC. This translates into CASSLVGSNYGYTF.